This TCR beta chain was captured by sequencing in a study of identical twins. Study-wide findings and caveats: Carriage of fewer insertions was seen in abundant cord blood beta clonotypes, whereas memory repertoires showed none. In monozygotic twins, models underestimated the sharing of out-of-frame TCR alpha. Not following the same donors, the study drew its conclusions from cross-sectional statistical analysis.

Many counts were recorded for this clonotype. Its antigen is undetermined. V was cut by 2 bases and J by 7 bases, with 18 bases left in between. The CDR3 has 16 amino acids. From germline, CDR1 is MNHEY and CDR2 SVGEGT. TCRdb re-called the 5' RACE reads through MiXCR, storing one row per CDR3 protein. The sample includes 410,000 or so distinct CDR3 sequences, roughly 20% of them seen just once. Sequencing was carried out using naive T cells sorted from blood. This TCR was sampled from a man aged 45 to 65 in good health. This chain connects TRBV6-2 or TRBV6-3 to TRBJ2-1, with D maybe TRBD2 (6 bases). CDR3 sequence (DNA): TGTGCCAGCAGTTACCGGGCCGGAGGGGACGTGAATGAGCAGTTCTTC. Translating gives CASSYRAGGDVNEQFF.